This note documents a single T cell receptor beta chain sequence. Its antigen is not identified. A read error may produce the germline difference seen at one junction end. This specimen belongs to a study of post-analysis software for immune sequencing data. Whole-study results and caveats: Those samples that were prepared in the same batch co-clustered strongly by F measure. When patients were compared with controls, about five TRBV segments were more frequent, TRBV5-6, TRBV5-1 and TRBV20-1 among them. Patients with multiple sclerosis recorded significantly lower normalized Chao1 diversity than controls, the study found.

Unique molecular identifiers tagged the TCR beta cDNA libraries. It was from roughly 1 to 10 million T cells that 500,000 or so cDNA molecules came. TCRdb re-derived calls from the PCR reads in MiXCR, one entry per CDR3 protein. The data hold hundreds of thousands of distinct CDR3 sequences, with around 40% observed a single time. CDR3 size: 16 residues. CDR1 is SGHDN, CDR2 FVKESK, per germline. Input material: blood. The gene calls are TRBV14 and TRBJ2-7; 9 bases are a match to TRBD2. The J call may be wrong; the DNA end is better matched by TRBJ2-4. This TCR derives from a girl aged 5-17 years with multiple sclerosis. CDR3 nucleotides: TGTGCCTGCAGCCAAGATCCCTATAGCGGGAGAAACATTCAGTACTTC. Residues: CACSQDPYSGRNIQYF.